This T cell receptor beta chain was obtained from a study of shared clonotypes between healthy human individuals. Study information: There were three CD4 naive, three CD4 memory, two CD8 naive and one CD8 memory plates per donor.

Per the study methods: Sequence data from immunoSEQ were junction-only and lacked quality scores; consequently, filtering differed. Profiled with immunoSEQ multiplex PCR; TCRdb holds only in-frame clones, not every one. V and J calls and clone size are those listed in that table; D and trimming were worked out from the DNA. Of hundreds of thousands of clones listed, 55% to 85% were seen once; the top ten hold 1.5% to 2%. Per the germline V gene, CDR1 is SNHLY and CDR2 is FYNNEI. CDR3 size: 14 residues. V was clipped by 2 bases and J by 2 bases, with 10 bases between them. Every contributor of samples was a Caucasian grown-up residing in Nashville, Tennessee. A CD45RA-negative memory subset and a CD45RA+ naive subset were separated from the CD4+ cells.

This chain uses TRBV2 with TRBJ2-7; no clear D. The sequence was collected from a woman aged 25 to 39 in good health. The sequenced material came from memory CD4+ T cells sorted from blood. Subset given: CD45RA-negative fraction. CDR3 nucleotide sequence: TGTGCCAGCAGTGAACAGTTAGGACCCTACGAGCAGTACTTC. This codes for CASSEQLGPYEQYF.